The TCR beta chain under discussion was sequenced for a study of graft-versus-host responses after intestinal transplantation. Findings of the study overall: GvH clonotypes were identified within recipient marrow, with a subset emerging first in ileum or blood.

Assay used: immunoSEQ multiplex PCR; TCRdb lists only in-frame clones, some missing. In the table there are roughly 34,000 clones, approximately 95% of which are singletons. Per germline, CDR1 GTSNPN and CDR2 SVGIG (reference sequence). The germline V and J ends were trimmed by 1 base and 6 bases, with 11 bases remaining between them. The CDR3 is 13 residues long. As to this clone: The antigen is not known.

V usage is TRBV30 and J usage is TRBJ2-3; D perhaps matches TRBD2 (5 bases). Material: unstimulated CD4+ T cells sorted from spleen or lymph node cells, obtained before transplant. The TCR was taken from a human donor who was the organ donor for an intestinal transplant. CDR3 DNA sequence: TGTGCCTGGAGTGGAGGGCTAGCCGATACGCAGTATTTT. Amino acids: CAWSGGLADTQYF.